This T cell receptor (beta chain) was obtained from a study of blood T cell repertoires in COVID-19 (dated by TCRdb to the early 2020s). Turning to the overall study: Samples from collaborators originated in the United States, Italy and Spain and spanned both the acute and convalescent phases of COVID-19. Subjects who had been exposed to COVID-19, were actively infected with it, or had recovered from it provided the deeply sampled blood TCRbeta repertoires that made up the dataset. The samples were drawn from two sources: the first 160 participants of the ongoing ImmuneRACE study, and over 1,000 subjects contributed by 6 global collaborators. The sample metadata nearly always contained a de-identified subject ID, COVID-19 status, age in years and sex. The repertoires were made available in a free public database intended to serve as a resource for research on the immune response to SARS-CoV-2. Where HLA class I and class II types were available, the types were taken from metadata supplied by the sample provider, not from assay-based typing. The prospective study material was composed of cDNA or gDNA derived from T cells, B-cell-depleted T cells, or PBMCs.

Each collaborating institution followed its own protocols to collect whole blood in K2EDTA tubes. For TCRbeta analysis, collaborator samples were shipped as frozen whole blood, as isolated PBMCs, or as DNA extracted from either sample type. The CDR3 measures 13 amino acids from cysteine to phenylalanine. Left in the record is the CDR3 DNA by itself, 39 bases read in frame from the first base. Cut back by 6 bases and 3 bases, the V and J ends lie 11 bases apart. The full study reports these points: The amount of clinical and demographic metadata varied by source and participant and was provided uncurated.

Comment on this clone: No antigen is known for it. There are no base qualities to consult, and no much larger clone falls within one base.

The immunoSEQ Assay, a bias-controlled multiplex PCR, was used to amplify TCRbeta CDR3 regions from genomic DNA. The authors' analysis ran thus. The number of nucleated cells in each sample was estimated by amplification of reference gene primers within the assay. Sequence reads were collapsed and filtered to measure the absolute abundance of every unique TCRbeta CDR3 rearrangement. For each sample, productive Simpson clonality was calculated by taking the square root of Simpson's diversity index across productive rearrangements. Not all clones reach the TCRdb copy of this immuneACCESS table, which keeps in-frame sequences only. Checked studies attribute under half of the gap to unresolved V genes and leave the rest unexplained. The DNA gave D and trimming, while V, J and clone size come from that table. The sample profile shows about 80,000 clones; around four fifths of them were found once. Approximately 8.7% of the sample lies in the top ten.

The chain was built from TRBV12-3 or TRBV12-4 and TRBJ1-1, with the D segment identity uncertain. This TCR was sampled from a human donor in a cohort sampled during active COVID-19. Sequenced material: peripheral blood. This receptor has the CDR3 CASRLSGDTEAFF. The DNA is TGTGCCAGCAGGCTATCCGGGGACACTGAAGCTTTCTTT.